Sequencing of this T cell receptor (beta chain) was carried out in a study of beta chain features in type 1 diabetes. Study-wide results and caveats: All four CD4+ subsets from Type 1 diabetes patients carried moderately but significantly shorter TCRB CDR3s.

Reverse transcription of all isolated RNA meant that expressed TCRB transcripts were sequenced. Data came from immunoSEQ multiplex PCR; TCRdb stores just in-frame clones and leaves some out. This sample has about 370,000 clones, with 9.6% found just once. As concerns this clone: The antigen is not known.

The receptor comes from a man younger than 40 with type 1 diabetes. The sample comprised central memory CD4+ T cells from blood.

The CDR3 coding sequence is TGTGCCATCAGTGAGCCAACGGGGGCAGGGCCCAAGTCGGGCACCGGGGAGCTGTTTTTT. Translating it yields CAISEPTGAGPKSGTGELFF. This chain connects TRBV10-3 to TRBJ2-2, with D perhaps assigned TRBD1 or TRBD2 (6 bases each). The CDR3 covers 20 residues. Germline lookup yields CDR1 ENHRY and CDR2 SYGVKD. Trimming removed 2 bases from V and 4 bases from J, with 26 bases in between.